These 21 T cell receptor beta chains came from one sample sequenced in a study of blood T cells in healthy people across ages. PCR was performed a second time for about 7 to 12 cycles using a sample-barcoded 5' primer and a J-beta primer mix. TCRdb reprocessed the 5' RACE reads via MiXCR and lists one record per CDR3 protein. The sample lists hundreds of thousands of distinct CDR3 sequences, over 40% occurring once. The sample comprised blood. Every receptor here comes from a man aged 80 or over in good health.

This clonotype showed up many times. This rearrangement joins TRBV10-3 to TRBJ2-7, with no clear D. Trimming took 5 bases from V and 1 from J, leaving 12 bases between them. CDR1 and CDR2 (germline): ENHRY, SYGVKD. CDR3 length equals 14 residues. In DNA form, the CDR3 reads TGTGCCATCAGTCAGGCCCCGAGGTCCTACGAGCAGTACTTC. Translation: CAISQAPRSYEQYF.

CDR3 protein: CASSYKVGPKTDTQYF. In nucleotides, the CDR3 is TGTGCCAGCAGTTACAAGGTGGGACCCAAGACAGATACGCAGTATTTT. This chain links TRBV6-2 or TRBV6-3 with TRBJ2-3; D might be TRBD1 or TRBD2, each matching 5 bases. The CDR3 covers 16 residues. The V gene's germline CDR1 is MNHEY and CDR2 SVGEGT. The V end was cut by 2 bases, the J end by 3 bases, with 15 bases between.

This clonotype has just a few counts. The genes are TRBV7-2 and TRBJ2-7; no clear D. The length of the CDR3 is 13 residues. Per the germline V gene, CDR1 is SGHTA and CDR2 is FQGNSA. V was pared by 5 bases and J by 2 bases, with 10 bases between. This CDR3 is CASSVQRPYEQYF. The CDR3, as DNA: TGTGCCAGCAGCGTACAGCGACCCTACGAGCAGTACTTC.

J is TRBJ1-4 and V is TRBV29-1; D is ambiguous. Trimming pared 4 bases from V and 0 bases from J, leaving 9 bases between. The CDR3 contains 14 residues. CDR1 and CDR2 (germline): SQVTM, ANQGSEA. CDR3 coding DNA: TGCAGCGTTGGGAAGATGGCAACTAATGAAAAACTGTTTTTT. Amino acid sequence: CSVGKMATNEKLFF.

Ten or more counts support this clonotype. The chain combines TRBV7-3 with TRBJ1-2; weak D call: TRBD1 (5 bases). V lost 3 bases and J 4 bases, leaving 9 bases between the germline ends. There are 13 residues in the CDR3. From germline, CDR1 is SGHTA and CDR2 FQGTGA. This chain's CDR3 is CASSFSGTYGYTF. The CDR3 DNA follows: TGTGCCAGCAGCTTTTCCGGGACCTATGGCTACACCTTC.

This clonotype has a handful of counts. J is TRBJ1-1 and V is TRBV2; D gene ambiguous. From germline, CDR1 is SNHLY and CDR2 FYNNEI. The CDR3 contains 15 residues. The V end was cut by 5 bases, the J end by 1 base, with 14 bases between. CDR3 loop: CASSPGGRKNTEAFF. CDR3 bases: TGTGCCAGCAGTCCCGGAGGAAGGAAGAACACTGAAGCTTTCTTT.

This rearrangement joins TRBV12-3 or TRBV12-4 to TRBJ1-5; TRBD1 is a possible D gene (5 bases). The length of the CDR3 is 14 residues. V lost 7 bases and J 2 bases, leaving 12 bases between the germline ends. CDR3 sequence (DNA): TGTGCCAGCACCCGGGACCTTGGCAATCAGCCCCAGCATTTT. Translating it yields CASTRDLGNQPQHF.

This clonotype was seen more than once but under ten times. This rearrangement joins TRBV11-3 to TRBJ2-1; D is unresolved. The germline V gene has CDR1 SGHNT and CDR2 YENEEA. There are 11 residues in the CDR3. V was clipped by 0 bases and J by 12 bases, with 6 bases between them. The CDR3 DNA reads TGTGCCAGCAGCTTAGATGGGGTGCAGTTCTTC. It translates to CASSLDGVQFF.

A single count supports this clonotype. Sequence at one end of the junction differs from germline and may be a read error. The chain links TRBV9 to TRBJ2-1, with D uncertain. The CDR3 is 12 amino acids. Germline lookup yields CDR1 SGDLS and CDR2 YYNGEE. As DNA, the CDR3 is TGTGCCTGCAGCGTAGACGTCGGTGAGCAGTTCTTC. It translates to CACSVDVGEQFF.

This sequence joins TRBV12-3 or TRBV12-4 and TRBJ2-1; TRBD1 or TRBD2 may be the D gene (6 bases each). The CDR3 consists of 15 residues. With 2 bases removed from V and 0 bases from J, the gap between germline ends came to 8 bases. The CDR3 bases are TGTGCCAGCAGTTTATGGGGGGCCTCCTACAATGAGCAGTTCTTC. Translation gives CASSLWGASYNEQFF.

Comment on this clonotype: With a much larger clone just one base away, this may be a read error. The CDR3 loop is CSAPRARSYEQYF. The CDR3 DNA follows: TGCAGTGCCCCGAGGGCAAGATCCTACGAGCAGTACTTC. The genes are TRBV20-1 and TRBJ2-4; D possibly corresponds to TRBD2 (5 bases). TRBJ2-7 matches the DNA end more closely, so the J call is doubtful. The CDR3 sequence is 13 residues long. Germline CDR1 is DFQATT and CDR2 is SNEGSKA (reference sequence).

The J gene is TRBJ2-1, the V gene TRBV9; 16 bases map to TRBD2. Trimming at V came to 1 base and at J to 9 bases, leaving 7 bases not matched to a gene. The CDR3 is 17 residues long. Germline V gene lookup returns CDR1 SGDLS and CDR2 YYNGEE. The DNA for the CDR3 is TGTGCCAGCAGCGTAAGTGGGACTAGCGGGAGGGCCGTTGAGCAGTTCTTC. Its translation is CASSVSGTSGRAVEQFF.

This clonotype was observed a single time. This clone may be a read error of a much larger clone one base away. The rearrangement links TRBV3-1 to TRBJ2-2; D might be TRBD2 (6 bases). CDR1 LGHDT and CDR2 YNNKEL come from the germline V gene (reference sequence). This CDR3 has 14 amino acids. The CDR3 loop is CAGSRLANTGELFF. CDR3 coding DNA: TGTGCCGGCAGCCGACTAGCGAACACCGGGGAGCTGTTTTTT.

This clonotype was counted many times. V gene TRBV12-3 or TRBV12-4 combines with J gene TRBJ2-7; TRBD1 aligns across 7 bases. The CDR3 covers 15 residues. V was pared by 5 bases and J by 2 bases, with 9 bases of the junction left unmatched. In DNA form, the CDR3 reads TGTGCCAGCAGTAATTACGGCACAGGGGCCTACGAGCAGTACTTC. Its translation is CASSNYGTGAYEQYF.

The CDR3 nucleotides are TGTGCCACCGAGGGGGATGGGGTTTACGAGCAGTACTTC. It translates to CATEGDGVYEQYF. This chain connects TRBV6-6 to TRBJ2-7; D is perhaps TRBD1 (6 bases). CDR1 is MNHNY, CDR2 SVGAGI, per germline (reference sequence). V was clipped by 10 bases and J by 4 bases, with 17 bases between them. This CDR3 has 13 amino acids.

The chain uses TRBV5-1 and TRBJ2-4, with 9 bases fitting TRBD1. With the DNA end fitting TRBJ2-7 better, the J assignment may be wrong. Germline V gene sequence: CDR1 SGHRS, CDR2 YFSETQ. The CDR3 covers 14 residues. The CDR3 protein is CASSSTGGNYEQYF. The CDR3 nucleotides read TGCGCCAGCAGCTCTACAGGGGGCAACTACGAGCAGTACTTC.

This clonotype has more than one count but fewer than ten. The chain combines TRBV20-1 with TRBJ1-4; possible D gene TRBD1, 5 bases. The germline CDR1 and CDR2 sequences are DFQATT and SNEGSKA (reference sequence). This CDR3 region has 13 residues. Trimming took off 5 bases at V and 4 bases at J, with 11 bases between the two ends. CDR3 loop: CSAVDRNNEKLFF. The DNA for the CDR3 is TGCAGTGCTGTCGACAGAAATAATGAAAAACTGTTTTTT.

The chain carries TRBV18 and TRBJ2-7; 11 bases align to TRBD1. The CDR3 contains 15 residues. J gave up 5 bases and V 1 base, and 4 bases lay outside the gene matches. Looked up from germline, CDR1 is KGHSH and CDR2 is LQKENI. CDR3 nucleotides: TGTGCCAGCTCACCACTGGACAGGGGGCACGACGAGCAGTACTTC. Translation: CASSPLDRGHDEQYF.

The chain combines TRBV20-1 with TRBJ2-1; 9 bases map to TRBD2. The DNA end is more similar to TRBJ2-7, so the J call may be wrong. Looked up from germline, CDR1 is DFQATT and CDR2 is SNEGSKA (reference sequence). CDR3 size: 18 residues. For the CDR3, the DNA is TGCAGTGCTAGGACTAGCGGAGGCGCGGGGGGGTCCTACAATGAGCAGTACTTC. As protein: CSARTSGGAGGSYNEQYF.

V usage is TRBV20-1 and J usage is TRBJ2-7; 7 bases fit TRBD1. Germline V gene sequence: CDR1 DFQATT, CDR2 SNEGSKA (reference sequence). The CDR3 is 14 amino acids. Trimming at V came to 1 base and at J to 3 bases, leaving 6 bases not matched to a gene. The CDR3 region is CSARGSGTDYEQYF. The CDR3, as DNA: TGCAGTGCTAGAGGGTCCGGGACAGACTACGAGCAGTACTTC.

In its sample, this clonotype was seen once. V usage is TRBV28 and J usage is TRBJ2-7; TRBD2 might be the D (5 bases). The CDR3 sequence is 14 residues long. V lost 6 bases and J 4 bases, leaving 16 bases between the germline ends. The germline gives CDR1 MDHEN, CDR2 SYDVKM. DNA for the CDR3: TGTGCCAGCAGCAGCAGCGCTAGCTATTACGAGCAGTACTTC. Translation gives CASSSSASYYEQYF.